These 28 T cell receptor beta chains originate from one sample sequenced in a study of shared clonotypes between healthy human individuals. Sequencing used immunoSEQ multiplex PCR; TCRdb keeps in-frame clones, though not all of them. Counted here are around 2.5 million clones, roughly 93% occurring once; the ten biggest clones make up about 0.39%. The material sequenced was naive CD4+ T cells from PBMCs. Noted subset: CD45RA+ positively selected. The receptors stem from a man aged 18 to 29 in good health. Some clones in this sample may be carry-over from other donors' samples.

The chain employs TRBV5-8 and TRBJ2-5, with D uncertain. The better agreement between TRBJ2-7 and the DNA end casts doubt on the J call. The length of the CDR3 is 15 residues. Germline values: CDR1 SGHTS, CDR2 YDEGEE. The CDR3 here is CASSSWTEKDYEQYF. CDR3 nucleotide sequence: TGTGCCAGCAGCTCCTGGACGGAGAAAGACTACGAGCAGTACTTC.

This clone is a singleton in its sample. The CDR3 loop is CASKRGGRGYTF. As DNA, the CDR3 is TGTGCCAGCAAAAGAGGTGGGCGGGGCTACACCTTC. V is TRBV28 and J is TRBJ1-2; D not resolved. Trimming cost V 7 bases and J 8 bases, with 14 bases left between them. This CDR3 has 12 amino acids. Germline V gene lookup returns CDR1 MDHEN and CDR2 SYDVKM.

The chain has TRBV14 and TRBJ2-7; perhaps TRBD1 as D (6 bases). Germline values: CDR1 SGHDN, CDR2 FVKESK. V was clipped by 8 bases and J by 2 bases, with 19 bases between them. There are 15 residues in the CDR3. As DNA, the CDR3 is TGTGCCAGCTCCTTTGGACAGTGGGGCCCCTACGAGCAGTACTTC. This codes for CASSFGQWGPYEQYF.

The chain couples TRBV7-9 to TRBJ1-1; D remains ambiguous. The CDR3 has 14 residues. The germline CDR1 and CDR2 sequences are SEHNR and FQNEAQ (reference sequence). V gave up 5 bases and J gave up 1 base, with 11 bases separating them. The CDR3 DNA reads TGTGCCAGCAGCCCAGACCGAAAGAACACTGAAGCTTTCTTT. Protein: CASSPDRKNTEAFF.

For this clone: Other DNA sequences in the sample encode the same CDR3. V is TRBV7-3 and J is TRBJ2-5, with D possibly TRBD2 on 5 matching bases. V was clipped by 4 bases and J by 0 bases, with 6 bases between them. Germline values: CDR1 SGHTA, CDR2 FQGTGA. This CDR3 spans 13 amino acids. CDR3: CASSSGNQETQYF. CDR3 bases: TGTGCCAGCAGCTCCGGGAACCAAGAGACCCAGTACTTC.

The chain links TRBV4-3 to TRBJ2-7; D perhaps matches TRBD1 (5 bases). With 4 bases removed from V and 3 bases from J, the gap between germline ends came to 16 bases. The germline V gene encodes CDR1 LGHNA and CDR2 YSLEER. The CDR3 loop spans 15 amino acids. The CDR3 DNA follows: TGCGCCAGCAGCCCTTTTAGGGGTAGCTACTACGAGCAGTACTTC. It translates to CASSPFRGSYYEQYF.

This clone was recorded only once. The chain uses TRBV5-6 and TRBJ2-7; TRBD2 might be the D (5 bases). Germline loops: CDR1 SGHDT, CDR2 YYEEEE. This CDR3 is built from 14 residues. Trimming removed 5 bases from V and 4 bases from J, with 16 bases in between. The CDR3 here is CASRAQERWYEQYF. The CDR3 DNA reads as TGTGCCAGCAGGGCGCAGGAGCGGTGGTACGAGCAGTACTTC.

The chain carries TRBV23-1 and TRBJ2-4, with TRBD1 as a possible D gene (7 bases). TRBV23-1 is noted as an ORF with a role that remains uncertain. The CDR3 totals 15 residues. Trimming took off 6 bases at V and 5 bases at J, with 17 bases between the two ends. This CDR3 is CASSQRQGLENIQYF. CDR3 DNA: TGCGCCAGCAGCCAAAGACAGGGACTCGAAAACATTCAGTACTTC.

The CDR3 protein is CASSVQRGPTDTQYF. The CDR3 DNA is TGTGCCAGCAGCGTCCAGCGGGGCCCCACAGATACGCAGTATTTT. The V and J genes are TRBV9 and TRBJ2-3; 7 nucleotides match TRBD2. The CDR3 runs to 15 residues. The trim removed 2 bases at V and 2 bases at J, leaving 5 bases unmatched. Germline V gene lookup returns CDR1 SGDLS and CDR2 YYNGEE.

This rearrangement joins TRBV5-1 to TRBJ2-4; TRBD1 aligns across 9 bases. The germline V gene has CDR1 SGHRS and CDR2 YFSETQ. Trimming cost V 4 bases and J 7 bases; bases outside gene matches: 3. The CDR3 consists of 13 residues. DNA of the CDR3: TGCGCCAGCAGCAGGGGACAGGGTAACATTCAGTACTTC. This translates into CASSRGQGNIQYF.

The chain carries TRBV6-1 and TRBJ2-2; TRBD2 aligns across 11 bases. Losses at the gene ends were 6 bases for V and 6 bases for J; bases not matched to a gene: 6. Germline lookup yields CDR1 MNHNS and CDR2 SASEGT. The CDR3 loop spans 15 amino acids. As DNA, the CDR3 is TGTGCCAGCAGATCACTAGCGGGAGAACCCGGGGAGCTGTTTTTT. Translation gives CASRSLAGEPGELFF.

The chain carries TRBV2 and TRBJ1-3; D not certain. Germline CDR1 SNHLY, CDR2 FYNNEI. The germline V and J ends were trimmed by 6 bases and 1 base, with 4 bases remaining between them. The CDR3 sequence is 12 residues long. The CDR3 loop is CASRTSGNTIYF. DNA for the CDR3: TGTGCCAGCAGGACATCTGGAAACACCATATATTTT.

This chain connects TRBV4-2 to TRBJ2-1, with 10 bases identical to TRBD1. The V and J ends lost 4 bases and 8 bases, in that order; junction bases with no gene match: 11. Germline-derived CDR1 and CDR2 are LGHNA and YNFKEQ. The CDR3 spans 16 residues. In DNA form, the CDR3 reads TGTGCCAGCAGCCCTCAACGGGGACAGGGGTTCGATGAGCAGTTCTTC. Translated: CASSPQRGQGFDEQFF.

The V call is TRBV11-1, the J call TRBJ2-5, with a weak D call TRBD2 (5 bases). Near its end, the DNA agrees better with TRBJ2-7, so the J call may be wrong. This CDR3 comprises 15 residues. Germline values: CDR1 SGHAT, CDR2 FQDESV (reference sequence). CDR3 sequence (DNA): TGTGCCAGCAGACCCTACGGAGGTTGGGACTACGAGCAGTACTTC. This codes for CASRPYGGWDYEQYF.

The chain couples TRBV5-1 to TRBJ2-2; the D gene is possibly TRBD2 (6 bases). Trimming took 4 bases from V and 3 from J, leaving 13 bases between them. This CDR3 has 15 amino acids. CDR1 is SGHRS, CDR2 YFSETQ, per germline. The CDR3 is CASSAGGLHTGELFF. The CDR3 DNA sequence: TGCGCCAGCAGCGCCGGGGGACTTCACACCGGGGAGCTGTTTTTT.

The chain uses TRBV4-2 and TRBJ1-2; TRBD1 matches 12 bases. This CDR3 region has 18 residues. Germline V gene lookup returns CDR1 LGHNA and CDR2 YNFKEQ. V dropped 0 bases and J dropped 3; count of bases not matched to a gene: 8. CDR3 loop: CASSQDPGQGAVYYGYTF. The CDR3 nucleotides read TGTGCCAGCAGCCAAGATCCGGGACAGGGGGCCGTATACTATGGCTACACCTTC.

As to this clone: Other nucleotide sequences from this sample produce the same CDR3. The gene calls are TRBV18 and TRBJ1-1; a possible D gene is TRBD1 (6 bases). Per the germline V gene, CDR1 is KGHSH and CDR2 is LQKENI. The length of the CDR3 is 13 residues. The V end was cut by 2 bases, the J end by 7 bases, with 11 bases between. In DNA, the CDR3 is TGTGCCAGCTCACCAGGGACACCCAATGAAGCTTTCTTT. Protein product: CASSPGTPNEAFF.

The CDR3 coding sequence is TGTGCCAGCAGCTTGGTGGCGCGGGATTTGGAGACCCAGTACTTC. It yields the protein CASSLVARDLETQYF. The chain links TRBV5-6 to TRBJ2-5; D might be TRBD2 (6 bases). CDR3 length: 15 amino acids. V lost 0 bases and J lost 5, with 14 bases in between. The germline V gene encodes CDR1 SGHDT and CDR2 YYEEEE.

This rearrangement joins TRBV6-5 to TRBJ2-7; a weak D match, TRBD1 (6 bases). This CDR3 has 14 amino acids. Germline CDR1 MNHEY, CDR2 SVGAGI. The V end lost 6 bases, the J end lost 0 bases, and 12 bases lay between the germline ends. The CDR3 reads CASRVGQDSYEQYF. The CDR3 DNA is TGTGCCAGCAGAGTGGGACAAGACTCCTACGAGCAGTACTTC.

Comments on this clone: Other DNA sequences of this sample code for an identical CDR3. J is TRBJ1-1 and V is TRBV18; D perhaps matches TRBD1 (6 bases). V was shortened by 0 bases and J by 5 bases, with 13 bases between the two germline ends. There are 15 residues in the CDR3. CDR1 is KGHSH, CDR2 LQKENI, per germline. In nucleotides, the CDR3 is TGTGCCAGCTCACCACCTGGGGGGCGTCGTACTGAAGCTTTCTTT. It is translated as CASSPPGGRRTEAFF.

As DNA, the CDR3 is TGTGCCAGCAGTTCCCCACAGGGGCCGACTCCTTACGAGCAGTACTTC. It translates to CASSSPQGPTPYEQYF. This chain connects TRBV6-5 to TRBJ2-7; 7 bases fit TRBD1. The CDR3 consists of 16 residues. Trimming cost V 4 bases and J 4 bases; bases outside gene matches: 13. Germline V gene lookup returns CDR1 MNHEY and CDR2 SVGAGI.

Details on this clone: Other DNA sequences in this sample translate to the same CDR3. The V and J genes are TRBV20-1 and TRBJ2-5, with D unclear. Per germline, CDR1 DFQATT and CDR2 SNEGSKA (reference sequence). Trimming cost V 6 bases and J 4 bases, with 9 bases left between them. This CDR3 comprises 11 residues. The CDR3 coding sequence is TGCAGTGCGGACCGTGGAGAGACCCAGTACTTC. Translated, it gives CSADRGETQYF.

This clone was found once. This rearrangement joins TRBV5-1 to TRBJ2-3; D is unresolved. Germline-derived CDR1 and CDR2 are SGHRS and YFSETQ. There are 15 residues in the CDR3. Trimming stripped 2 bases from V and 2 bases from J, with 12 bases between. In nucleotides, the CDR3 is TGCGCCAGCAGCTTCGGTCGCGGAACCACAGATACGCAGTATTTT. It yields the protein CASSFGRGTTDTQYF.

The V call is TRBV19, the J call TRBJ1-1; D may be TRBD1 (6 bases). The CDR3 totals 16 residues. V lost 3 bases and J lost 1, with 15 bases in between. Germline loops: CDR1 LNHDA, CDR2 SQIVND (reference sequence). The chain's CDR3 is CASSMRGAGGNTEAFF. Written as DNA, the CDR3 is TGTGCCAGTAGTATGCGGGGGGCTGGAGGGAACACTGAAGCTTTCTTT.

This clone has only one observation. This same CDR3 is encoded by further DNA sequences in the sample. V is TRBV18 and J is TRBJ2-7; no firm D call. In germline, CDR1 is KGHSH, CDR2 LQKENI. CDR3 size: 13 residues. The ends were cut back, 2 bases at V and 2 bases at J, with 7 bases in the middle. Here the CDR3 DNA reads TGTGCCAGCTCACCAGGCCGAACCTACGAGCAGTACTTC. Its translation is CASSPGRTYEQYF.

This clone came up a few times. The chain uses TRBV10-1 and TRBJ1-5, with D unclear. CDR3 length: 13 amino acids. V lost 4 bases and J lost 5, with 9 bases in between. The germline CDR1 and CDR2 sequences are WNHNN and SYGVQD (reference sequence). The CDR3 here is CASSGAFDQPQHF. The DNA of the CDR3 is TGCGCCAGCAGTGGGGCTTTTGATCAGCCCCAGCATTTT.

This clone was recorded a few times. The sample carries other DNA sequences with the same CDR3. This chain connects TRBV5-1 to TRBJ1-1; D remains ambiguous. The CDR3 length is 14 residues. Trimming removed 0 bases from V and 0 bases from J, with 6 bases in between. The germline gives CDR1 SGHRS, CDR2 YFSETQ. The CDR3 region has the DNA TGCGCCAGCAGCTTGGTGGGAGTGAACACTGAAGCTTTCTTT. The encoded protein is CASSLVGVNTEAFF.

The rearrangement links TRBV11-2 to TRBJ2-7, with D perhaps being TRBD1 or TRBD2 (5 bases each). Trimming shortened V by 4 bases and J by 6 bases, and 22 bases separated the two germline ends. The germline CDR1 and CDR2 sequences are SGHAT and FQNNGV. CDR3 length: 16 residues. The CDR3 protein is CASSWSQATGQGEQYF. The CDR3 nucleotides are TGTGCCAGCAGCTGGAGTCAGGCGACGGGGCAGGGCGAGCAGTACTTC.